This entry is about one T cell receptor beta chain. Its specificity is unknown. These data originate in a study of PD-1 blockade in classical Hodgkin lymphoma. Libraries were prepared by immunoSEQ multiplex PCR; TCRdb keeps only in-frame clonotypes and omits some of them. The table has approximately 20,000 clones, 80% seen once; the top ten hold less than 25%. Findings and caveats of the study: Newly diagnosed patients were reported to start with lower TCR diversity than healthy donors.

With 1 base removed from V and 7 bases from J, the gap between germline ends came to 15 bases. From germline, CDR1 is SGHRS and CDR2 YFSETQ. The CDR3 totals 15 residues. Time point described: cycle 4 day 1 (C4D1), after 6 weeks of nivolumab. Every patient was affected by relapse after autologous stem cell transplantation, while exposure to brentuximab vedotin was not uniform. This clonotype was obtained from a human donor with classical Hodgkin lymphoma. This chain joins TRBV5-1 and TRBJ2-1; D perhaps matches TRBD2 (6 bases). The source material was peripheral blood mononuclear cells (PBMCs), sampled before the fourth cycle of nivolumab. CDR3 sequence reads: CASSLFTGDVNEQFF. In DNA, the CDR3 is TGCGCCAGCAGCTTGTTTACGGGAGATGTTAATGAGCAGTTCTTC.